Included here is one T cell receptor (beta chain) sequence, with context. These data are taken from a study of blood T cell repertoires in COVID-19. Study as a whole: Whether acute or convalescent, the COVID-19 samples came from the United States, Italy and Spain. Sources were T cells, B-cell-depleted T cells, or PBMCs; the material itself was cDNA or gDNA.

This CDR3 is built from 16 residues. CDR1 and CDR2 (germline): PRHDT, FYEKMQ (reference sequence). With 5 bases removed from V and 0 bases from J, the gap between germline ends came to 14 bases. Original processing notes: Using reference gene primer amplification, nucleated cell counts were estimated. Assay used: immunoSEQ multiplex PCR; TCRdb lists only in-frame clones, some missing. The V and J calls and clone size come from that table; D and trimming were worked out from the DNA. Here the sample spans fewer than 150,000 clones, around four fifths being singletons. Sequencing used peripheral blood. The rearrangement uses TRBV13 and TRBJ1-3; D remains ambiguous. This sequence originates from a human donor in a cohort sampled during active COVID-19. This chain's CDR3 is CASSAKSSRSGNTIYF. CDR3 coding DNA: TGTGCCAGCAGCGCAAAGAGTTCGCGCTCTGGAAACACCATATATTTT.